A selection of T cell receptor beta chains follows, all from one sample in a study of cytomegalovirus exposure and HLA in healthy donors. Assay: immunoSEQ multiplex PCR; the TCRdb copy retains only in-frame clones and omits some. The data show 150,000 to 200,000 clones, with roughly 80% seen just once and 6% held by the top ten. The sequenced material came from PBMCs. These receptor sequences come from a woman aged 25-40 years in good health and CMV-seropositive. Both conserved end residues are trimmed from each CDR3.

j_call: TRBJ2-7; v_call: TRBV7-9; cdr3_aa: ASSLRSGTGSYEQY
j_call: TRBJ1-1; v_call: TRBV7-9; cdr3_aa: ASSLVGGDPEAF
j_call: TRBJ1-2; v_call: TRBV21-1; cdr3_aa: ASSKLDRRVSGYT
j_call: TRBJ2-7; v_call: TRBV6-6; cdr3_aa: ASSYSTSGGYEQY
j_call: TRBJ2-3; v_call: TRBV6-1; cdr3_aa: ASSEVAGGPPDTQY
j_call: TRBJ1-2; v_call: TRBV2; cdr3_aa: ASSKHRDRGYGYT
j_call: TRBJ1-6; v_call: TRBV20-1; cdr3_aa: SAPLGLSLH
j_call: TRBJ1-4; v_call: TRBV7-2; cdr3_aa: ASSLSPREITNEKLF
j_call: TRBJ2-7; v_call: TRBV2; cdr3_aa: AWQRGLLGDYEQY
j_call: TRBJ1-5; v_call: TRBV2; cdr3_aa: ASRIGRGSNQPQH
j_call: TRBJ1-2; v_call: TRBV7-2; cdr3_aa: ASSLRQGAGYT
j_call: TRBJ2-3; v_call: TRBV2; cdr3_aa: ASSEPAGLTDTQY
j_call: TRBJ2-7; v_call: TRBV27; cdr3_aa: ASSLATSGPYEQY
j_call: TRBJ1-5; v_call: TRBV6-4; cdr3_aa: ASSDSRGMQPQH
j_call: TRBJ2-2; v_call: TRBV19; cdr3_aa: ASSMSGSNTGELF
j_call: TRBJ2-1; v_call: TRBV6-4; cdr3_aa: ASSKVAGSYNEQF
j_call: TRBJ1-4; v_call: TRBV7-9; cdr3_aa: ASSLAGKTGGEKLF
j_call: TRBJ1-3; v_call: TRBV28; cdr3_aa: ASSPRTGNGNTIY
j_call: TRBJ2-1; v_call: TRBV2; cdr3_aa: ASRGQAGKF
j_call: TRBJ2-5; v_call: TRBV19; cdr3_aa: ASSIGLAGHTPQETQY
j_call: TRBJ2-6; v_call: TRBV13; cdr3_aa: ASSTRLAGGRRANVLT
j_call: TRBJ1-2; v_call: TRBV28; cdr3_aa: ASSPKGWTELYGYT
j_call: TRBJ1-1; v_call: TRBV6-5; cdr3_aa: ASSYSSGSTEAF
j_call: TRBJ1-1; v_call: TRBV13; cdr3_aa: ASSLVQGGNTEAF
j_call: TRBJ1-4; v_call: TRBV25-1; cdr3_aa: ASSEEVSLPNEKLF
j_call: TRBJ2-3; v_call: TRBV9; cdr3_aa: ASSASGSTDTQY
j_call: TRBJ2-7; v_call: TRBV5-4; cdr3_aa: ASSPGILAGSEQY
j_call: TRBJ1-1; v_call: TRBV19; cdr3_aa: ASSIEVGDTEAF
j_call: TRBJ1-6; v_call: TRBV4-3; cdr3_aa: ASSQGTGNYNSPLH
j_call: TRBJ1-1; v_call: TRBV7-9; cdr3_aa: ASTRRGGSTEAF
j_call: TRBJ1-1; v_call: TRBV5-4; cdr3_aa: ASSLELGGTEAF
j_call: TRBJ1-6; v_call: TRBV10-3; cdr3_aa: AAGGGGSYNSPLH
j_call: TRBJ2-4; v_call: TRBV7-9; cdr3_aa: ASSLGSGTSGKAKNIQY
j_call: TRBJ2-7; v_call: TRBV2; cdr3_aa: ASSEKLGSYEQY
j_call: TRBJ1-1; v_call: TRBV7-6; cdr3_aa: ASSFRDRTTEAF
j_call: TRBJ1-1; v_call: TRBV28; cdr3_aa: ASGPRGKAF
j_call: TRBJ1-5; v_call: TRBV4-1; cdr3_aa: ASSLQDGPQPQH
j_call: TRBJ2-3; v_call: TRBV15; cdr3_aa: ATSRTPGVSTDTQY
j_call: TRBJ1-6; v_call: TRBV5-1; cdr3_aa: ASGRSSNSPLH
j_call: TRBJ2-1; v_call: TRBV28; cdr3_aa: ASRGTGITEQF
j_call: TRBJ2-3; v_call: TRBV5-1; cdr3_aa: ASSPGVELAQY
j_call: TRBJ1-5; v_call: TRBV6-5; cdr3_aa: ASGFGDSGQPQH
j_call: TRBJ2-3; v_call: TRBV7-9; cdr3_aa: ASSFGSGADTQY
j_call: TRBJ1-5; v_call: TRBV2; cdr3_aa: AGHSGTGGRNQPQH
j_call: TRBJ1-2; v_call: TRBV19; cdr3_aa: ASSIDPAAWEYGYT
j_call: TRBJ1-1; v_call: TRBV28; cdr3_aa: ASSLQGLKTEAF
j_call: TRBJ1-1; v_call: TRBV5-4; cdr3_aa: ASSPIVGHTEAF
j_call: TRBJ1-1; v_call: TRBV9; cdr3_aa: ASSAGLENTEAF
j_call: TRBJ2-1; v_call: TRBV10-2; cdr3_aa: ASSETSGTGAEQF
j_call: TRBJ2-7; v_call: TRBV6-5; cdr3_aa: ASSYSFQGGEQY
j_call: TRBJ2-7; v_call: TRBV19; cdr3_aa: ASSIRSIRTGALNEQY
j_call: TRBJ2-7; v_call: TRBV4-1; cdr3_aa: ASSEWGMDTTYEQY
j_call: TRBJ1-1; v_call: TRBV20-1; cdr3_aa: SAQSAEAF
j_call: -; v_call: TRBV4-2; cdr3_aa: ASSQRLGQGILYEQY
j_call: TRBJ2-4; v_call: TRBV7-2; cdr3_aa: ASSSGGLSKNIQY
j_call: TRBJ1-1; v_call: TRBV18; cdr3_aa: ASSPRQGPRNTEAF